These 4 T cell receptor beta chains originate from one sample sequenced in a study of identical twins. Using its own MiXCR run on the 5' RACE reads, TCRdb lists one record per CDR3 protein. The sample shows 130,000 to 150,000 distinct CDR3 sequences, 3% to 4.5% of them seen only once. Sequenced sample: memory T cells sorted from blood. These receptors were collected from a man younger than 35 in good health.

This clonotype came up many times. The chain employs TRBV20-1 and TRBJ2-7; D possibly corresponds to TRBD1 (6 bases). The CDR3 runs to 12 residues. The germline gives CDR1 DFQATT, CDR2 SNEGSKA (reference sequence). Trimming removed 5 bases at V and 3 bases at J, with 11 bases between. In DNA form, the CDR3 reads TGCAGTGCTTCACGACAGGACTACGAGCAGTACTTC. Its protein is CSASRQDYEQYF.

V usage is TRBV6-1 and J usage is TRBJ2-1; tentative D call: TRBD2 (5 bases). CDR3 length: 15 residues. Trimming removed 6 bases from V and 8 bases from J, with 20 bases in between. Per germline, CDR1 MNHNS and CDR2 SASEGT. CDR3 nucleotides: TGTGCCAGCAGCCGCGGGTTCCATGGCTCCGATGAGCAGTTCTTC. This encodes CASSRGFHGSDEQFF.

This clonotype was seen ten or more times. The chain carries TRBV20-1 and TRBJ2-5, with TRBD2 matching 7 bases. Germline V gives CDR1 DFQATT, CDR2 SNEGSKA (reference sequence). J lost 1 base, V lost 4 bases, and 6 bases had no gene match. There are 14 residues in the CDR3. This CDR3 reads CSATKLAIQETQYF. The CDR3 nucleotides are TGCAGTGCTACTAAACTAGCGATCCAAGAGACCCAGTACTTC.

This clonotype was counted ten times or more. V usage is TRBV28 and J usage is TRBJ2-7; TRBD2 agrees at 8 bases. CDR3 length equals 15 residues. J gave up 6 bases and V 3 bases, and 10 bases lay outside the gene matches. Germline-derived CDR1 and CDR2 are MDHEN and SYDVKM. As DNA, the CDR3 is TGTGCCAGCAGTTTGGGGGGACTAGATATTGGCGAGCAGTACTTC. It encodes CASSLGGLDIGEQYF.